This is a list of T cell receptor beta chains from one sample in a study of vaccination and CD4 T cells after COVID-19. These receptors' targets are unknown. MiXCR, run by TCRdb on the PCR reads, gives a single entry per CDR3 protein. The table has more than 7,000 distinct CDR3 sequences, approximately 48% seen once. Material for sequencing was CD4+ T cells from blood, cultured in vitro. Source of these receptors: a human donor who had recovered from COVID-19. The CDR3 runs from the conserved cysteine through the conserved F or W. Each record gives: D gene, clone size, J gene, V gene, CDR3 DNA, CDR3 protein. The D gene is left open where the match is weak. Expanded clones are given a class, and other clones once, few, many or no size at all.

d_call: -; clone_size: -; j_call: TRBJ1-6; v_call: TRBV5-4; cdr3_nt: TGTGCCAGCAGCTTGGGGGCAGGGATTAATTCACCCCTCCACTTT; cdr3_aa: CASSLGAGINSPLHF
d_call: TRBD2; clone_size: -; j_call: TRBJ2-3; v_call: TRBV20-1; cdr3_nt: TGCAGTGCTAGGGGCCTAGCGGCAGATACGCAGTATTTT; cdr3_aa: CSARGLAADTQYF
d_call: -; clone_size: -; j_call: TRBJ1-2; v_call: TRBV6-1; cdr3_nt: TGTGCCAGCAGTAAGGACATCCTTAACTATGGCTACACCTTC; cdr3_aa: CASSKDILNYGYTF
d_call: TRBD1; clone_size: -; j_call: TRBJ2-7; v_call: TRBV6-1; cdr3_nt: TGTGCCAGCAGTACCTACAGGGGTCGACGACCCTACGAGCAGTACTTC; cdr3_aa: CASSTYRGRRPYEQYF
d_call: TRBD1; clone_size: -; j_call: TRBJ1-2; v_call: TRBV19; cdr3_nt: TGTGCCGGGAAACGACAGGGCACAGCTAACTATGGCTACACCTTC; cdr3_aa: CAGKRQGTANYGYTF
d_call: -; clone_size: few; j_call: TRBJ1-6; v_call: TRBV7-2; cdr3_nt: TGTGCCAGCAGCTCAATCGGCATAAATTCACCCCTCCACTTT; cdr3_aa: CASSSIGINSPLHF
d_call: -; clone_size: few; j_call: TRBJ1-1; v_call: TRBV10-3; cdr3_nt: TGTGCCATCAGTGTCGCGGCGAGGACTGAAGCTTTCTTT; cdr3_aa: CAISVAARTEAFF
d_call: -; clone_size: -; j_call: TRBJ2-2; v_call: TRBV11-3; cdr3_nt: TGTGCCAGCAGCCGGACAGCGAACACCGGGGAGCTGTTTTTT; cdr3_aa: CASSRTANTGELFF
d_call: -; clone_size: -; j_call: TRBJ1-2; v_call: TRBV5-4; cdr3_nt: TGTGCCAGCAGCTTGGGGGGCGAGAGCTATGGCTACACCTTC; cdr3_aa: CASSLGGESYGYTF
d_call: -; clone_size: few; j_call: TRBJ1-2; v_call: TRBV20-1; cdr3_nt: TGCAGTGCTAGTTCTGGGGGCAACGGCTACACCTTC; cdr3_aa: CSASSGGNGYTF
d_call: TRBD1; clone_size: -; j_call: TRBJ1-2; v_call: TRBV2; cdr3_nt: TGTGCCAGCAGGCGCTGGGGACAGGGAGTCGAAGGCTACACCTTC; cdr3_aa: CASRRWGQGVEGYTF
d_call: TRBD1; clone_size: -; j_call: TRBJ2-7; v_call: TRBV2; cdr3_nt: TGTGCCAGCCAACTAATGGGACAGTTGAACGAGCAGTACTTC; cdr3_aa: CASQLMGQLNEQYF
d_call: -; clone_size: -; j_call: TRBJ1-2; v_call: TRBV6-1; cdr3_nt: TGTGCCAGCAGTGAATTTGCTGGGGAAGTCTATGGCTACACCTTC; cdr3_aa: CASSEFAGEVYGYTF
d_call: TRBD1; clone_size: -; j_call: TRBJ2-7; v_call: TRBV5-1; cdr3_nt: TGCGCCAGCAGCATCGGACAGGGGATAGGCCACGAGCAGTACTTC; cdr3_aa: CASSIGQGIGHEQYF
d_call: -; clone_size: -; j_call: TRBJ1-4; v_call: TRBV20-1; cdr3_nt: TGCAGTGCCCCAGAAATGTTAGGTAGTGAAAAACTGTTTTTT; cdr3_aa: CSAPEMLGSEKLFF
d_call: -; clone_size: large; j_call: TRBJ1-1; v_call: TRBV6-1; cdr3_nt: TGTGCCAGCAGTGAAGCGCCCAATCTGAACACTGAAGCTTTCTTT; cdr3_aa: CASSEAPNLNTEAFF
d_call: TRBD1; clone_size: medium-sized; j_call: TRBJ1-2; v_call: TRBV18; cdr3_nt: TGTGCCAGCTCCGCCGGGACAGGGCGCAACTATGGCTACACCTTC; cdr3_aa: CASSAGTGRNYGYTF
d_call: -; clone_size: -; j_call: TRBJ2-5; v_call: TRBV24-1; cdr3_nt: TGTGCCACCAGTGATCCCCTCCGGGGGGCACAAGAGACCCAGTACTTC; cdr3_aa: CATSDPLRGAQETQYF
d_call: -; clone_size: -; j_call: TRBJ2-3; v_call: TRBV7-2; cdr3_nt: TGTGCCAGCAGCGGCGGACATGGCACAGATACGCAGTATTTT; cdr3_aa: CASSGGHGTDTQYF
d_call: -; clone_size: -; j_call: TRBJ2-3; v_call: TRBV19; cdr3_nt: TGTGCCAGTAGCGGCCCGTCAGATACGCAGTATTTT; cdr3_aa: CASSGPSDTQYF
d_call: -; clone_size: -; j_call: TRBJ1-1; v_call: TRBV5-1; cdr3_nt: TGCGCCAGCAGCCAGAACCCCAGGGTGATGAACACTGAAGCTTTCTTT; cdr3_aa: CASSQNPRVMNTEAFF
d_call: -; clone_size: few; j_call: TRBJ2-3; v_call: TRBV5-1; cdr3_nt: TGCGCCAGCAGCTTGGGACAGCCCGCTTTCGGCCGAGATACGCAGTATTTT; cdr3_aa: CASSLGQPAFGRDTQYF
d_call: -; clone_size: -; j_call: TRBJ1-6; v_call: TRBV11-2; cdr3_nt: TGTGCCAGCAGCTTAGACAGGGTGGGTTCACCCCTCCACTTT; cdr3_aa: CASSLDRVGSPLHF
d_call: -; clone_size: -; j_call: TRBJ2-7; v_call: TRBV6-5; cdr3_nt: TGTGCCAGCAGTTCCGGGTCCTACTACGAGCAGTACTTC; cdr3_aa: CASSSGSYYEQYF
d_call: -; clone_size: -; j_call: TRBJ2-7; v_call: TRBV6-1; cdr3_nt: TGTGCCAGCAGTGTGGCCGGTAGCTCCTACGAGCAGTACTTC; cdr3_aa: CASSVAGSSYEQYF
d_call: TRBD1; clone_size: few; j_call: TRBJ1-5; v_call: TRBV7-2; cdr3_nt: TGTGCCAGCAGCCCCGGGACAGGGGGCCGTCAGCCCCAGCATTTT; cdr3_aa: CASSPGTGGRQPQHF
d_call: -; clone_size: -; j_call: TRBJ2-5; v_call: TRBV20-1; cdr3_nt: TGCAGTGAATTAGTCGGGGAGACCCAGTACTTC; cdr3_aa: CSELVGETQYF
d_call: TRBD1; clone_size: -; j_call: TRBJ2-2; v_call: TRBV28; cdr3_nt: TGTGCCAGCAGTTTTGTCTTAGGGACAGGGAACACCGGGGAGCTGTTTTTT; cdr3_aa: CASSFVLGTGNTGELFF
d_call: -; clone_size: -; j_call: TRBJ1-2; v_call: TRBV10-3; cdr3_nt: TGTGCCACCTCCAGCCGCTATGGCTACACCTTC; cdr3_aa: CATSSRYGYTF
d_call: -; clone_size: -; j_call: TRBJ1-5; v_call: TRBV19; cdr3_nt: TGTGCCAGTAGGTTAGAAAGGAAAGGGACGCCCAATCAGCCCCAGCATTTT; cdr3_aa: CASRLERKGTPNQPQHF
d_call: -; clone_size: -; j_call: TRBJ2-4; v_call: TRBV18; cdr3_nt: TGTGCCAGCTCACCCGACTTAAATCTAGCCAAAAACATTCAGTACTTC; cdr3_aa: CASSPDLNLAKNIQYF
d_call: -; clone_size: -; j_call: TRBJ1-1; v_call: TRBV7-2; cdr3_nt: TGTGCCAGCAGCGTTTTCGGGGACACCACTGAAGCTTTCTTT; cdr3_aa: CASSVFGDTTEAFF
d_call: -; clone_size: -; j_call: TRBJ1-6; v_call: TRBV6-1; cdr3_nt: TGTGCCAGCAGTCTTTCGGGGACGCTGGGAACTTCACCCCTCCACTTT; cdr3_aa: CASSLSGTLGTSPLHF
d_call: TRBD2; clone_size: -; j_call: TRBJ2-3; v_call: TRBV24-1; cdr3_nt: TGTGCCACCAGTGATCCTCGGACTAGCGGAAACACAGATACGCAGTATTTT; cdr3_aa: CATSDPRTSGNTDTQYF
d_call: -; clone_size: -; j_call: TRBJ1-2; v_call: TRBV29-1; cdr3_nt: TGCAGCGTTGACGTCGGGGGCAACTATGGCTACACCTTC; cdr3_aa: CSVDVGGNYGYTF
d_call: -; clone_size: -; j_call: TRBJ2-7; v_call: TRBV6-2/TRBV6-3; cdr3_nt: TGTGCCAGCACCCCCGGACTAATAAGCAGCTACGAGCAGTACTTC; cdr3_aa: CASTPGLISSYEQYF
d_call: -; clone_size: -; j_call: TRBJ1-2; v_call: TRBV2; cdr3_nt: TGTGCCAGCAGGCCGGGACTGGGCTATGGCTACACCTTC; cdr3_aa: CASRPGLGYGYTF
d_call: TRBD2; clone_size: few; j_call: TRBJ2-6; v_call: TRBV27; cdr3_nt: TGTGCCAGCACCCTATTTGGGAGGGTCCTCAGCTCTGGGGCCAACGTCCTGACTTTC; cdr3_aa: CASTLFGRVLSSGANVLTF
d_call: TRBD2; clone_size: few; j_call: TRBJ2-1; v_call: TRBV12-3/TRBV12-4; cdr3_nt: TGTGCCACCGCGTCGGCTAGCGGGGGGGCGTATGAGCAGTTCTTC; cdr3_aa: CATASASGGAYEQFF
d_call: TRBD2; clone_size: once; j_call: TRBJ2-7; v_call: TRBV12-3/TRBV12-4; cdr3_nt: TGTGCCAGCAGTGGACTAGCGGGAGGCAACTCCTACGAGCAGTACTTC; cdr3_aa: CASSGLAGGNSYEQYF
d_call: -; clone_size: once; j_call: TRBJ2-3; v_call: TRBV27; cdr3_nt: TGTGCCAGCAAGGATCTTAGCACAGATACGCAGTATTTT; cdr3_aa: CASKDLSTDTQYF
d_call: -; clone_size: -; j_call: TRBJ2-1; v_call: TRBV7-9; cdr3_nt: TGTGCCAGCAGCTTAGCCGGGAGAGGCGACAATGAGCAGTTCTTC; cdr3_aa: CASSLAGRGDNEQFF